This TCR beta chain was captured by sequencing in a study of blood T cell repertoires in COVID-19. The overall study: There were acute and convalescent COVID-19 samples, and they came from the United States, Italy and Spain.

The germline V gene has CDR1 LNHDA and CDR2 SQIVND (reference sequence). V lost 6 bases to trimming and J lost 3 bases, with 12 bases between them. The CDR3 contains 14 residues. Original processing notes: Estimation of nucleated cell counts relied on the amplification of reference gene primers. Clones were read by immunoSEQ multiplex PCR, and TCRdb kept only the in-frame ones, dropping some. For V, J and clone size, that table is used; D and trimming come from the DNA. The sample contains about 190,000 clones, nearly 90% of which appear only once. Sequencing was carried out using peripheral blood. This sequence joins TRBV19 and TRBJ1-5; a possible D gene is TRBD1 (5 bases). This receptor was taken from a woman in her thirties or forties who had recovered from COVID-19. The DNA for the CDR3 is TGTGCCAGTAGAAACAGGCAGTTCAATCAGCCCCAGCATTTT. It translates to CASRNRQFNQPQHF. The variable domain in full, completed from reference TRBV19 and TRBJ1-5, reads DGGITQSPKYLFRKEGQNVTLSCEQNLNHDAMYWYRQDPGQGLRLIYYSQIVNDFQKGDIAEGYSVSREKKESFPLTVTSAQKNPTAFYLCASRNRQFNQPQHFGDGTRLSIL.